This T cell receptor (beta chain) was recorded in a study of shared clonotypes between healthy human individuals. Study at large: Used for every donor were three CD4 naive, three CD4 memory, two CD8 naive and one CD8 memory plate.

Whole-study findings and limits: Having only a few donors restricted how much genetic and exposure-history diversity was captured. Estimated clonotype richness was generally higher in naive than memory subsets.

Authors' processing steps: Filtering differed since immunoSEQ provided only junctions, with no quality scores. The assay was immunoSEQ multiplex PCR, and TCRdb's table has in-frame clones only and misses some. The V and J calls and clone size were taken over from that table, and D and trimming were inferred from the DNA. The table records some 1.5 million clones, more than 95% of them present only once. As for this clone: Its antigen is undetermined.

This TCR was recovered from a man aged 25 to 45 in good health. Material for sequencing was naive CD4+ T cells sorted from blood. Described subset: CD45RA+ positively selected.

The CDR3 reads CASSLWTGSYEQYF. The CDR3 DNA is TGTGCCAGCAGTTTATGGACAGGATCCTACGAGCAGTACTTC. The chain recombines TRBV28 with TRBJ2-7; tentatively, D is TRBD1 (6 bases). Trimming removed 0 bases from V and 1 base from J, with 7 bases in between. Looked up from germline, CDR1 is MDHEN and CDR2 is SYDVKM. CDR3 length: 14 amino acids.